The T cell receptor beta chain described here comes from a study of vaccination and CD4 T cells after COVID-19. Study overall: Post-COVID samples were collected a median around 100 days following diagnosis, spanning 35 to 161. Overall study results and limits: Median counts of SARS-CoV-2-reactive clonotypes increased from roughly 21 to 40; this difference was not significant.

A few counts support this clonotype. Its antigen is as yet unknown. The CDR3 extends over 15 amino acids. V shed 6 bases and J 7 bases; nucleotides not matched to a gene: 9. Germline V gives CDR1 KGHSH, CDR2 LQKENI. With the Oncomine TCR Beta short-read assay, DNA from cultured CD4+ T cells was sequenced. TCRdb re-called the PCR reads through MiXCR, storing one row per CDR3 protein. The sample has 16,000 or so distinct CDR3 sequences; about 43% are singletons. Documented treatment: approximately 9-day PBMC culture with coronavirus spike peptide pools or control peptides (ViraFEST assay). The rearrangement links TRBV18 to TRBJ1-6; 7 bases fit TRBD1. The clonotype originates from a human donor who had recovered from COVID-19. This material consisted of CD4+ T cells from blood, cultured in vitro, taken after SARS-CoV-2 vaccination. The CDR3 coding sequence is TGTGCCAGCTCGCAAGGACAGGCCCAAAATTCACCCCTCCACTTT. This gives the protein CASSQGQAQNSPLHF. Supplemented by reference TRBV18 and TRBJ1-6, the full variable domain reads NAGVMQNPRHLVRRRGQEARLRCSPMKGHSHVYWYRQLPEEGLKFMVYLQKENIIDESGMPKERFSAEFPKEGPSILRIQQVVRGDSAAYFCASSQGQAQNSPLHFGNGTRLTVT.